Only a few counts were recorded for the clone carrying this T cell receptor (beta chain). Its matching antigen is unknown. CDR1 SEHNR and CDR2 FQNEAQ come from the germline V gene (reference sequence). V lost 5 bases and J lost 4, with 17 bases in between. The CDR3 is made up of 15 amino acids. The sample belongs to a study of cytotoxic CD8 clonotypes in ibrutinib-treated CLL. Study-wide results and limits: Public clonotypes, rarely seen, contracted or held steady on treatment.

Profiling relied on immunoSEQ multiplex PCR, and the TCRdb table lists in-frame clones only, not all of them. The sample lists tens of thousands of clones; less than 75% were seen once. Here the sequenced sample was PBMCs, taken before ibrutinib treatment. The receptor's source is a human donor with chronic lymphocytic leukemia. V gene TRBV7-9 combines with J gene TRBJ1-2; weak D call: TRBD1 (6 bases). The CDR3 bases are TGTGCCAGCAGCACCTCAGGGGCGGGGGCCTATGGCTACACCTTC. Protein product: CASSTSGAGAYGYTF. Combining the CDR3 with reference TRBV7-9 and TRBJ1-2 gives the whole variable domain DTGVSQNPRHKITKRGQNVTFRCDPISEHNRLYWYRQTLGQGPEFLTYFQNEAQLEKSRLLSDRFSAERPKGSFSTLEIQRTEQGDSAMYLCASSTSGAGAYGYTFGSGTRLTVV.